This T cell receptor beta chain was profiled in a study of identical twins. Concerning this clonotype itself: What it binds is not known.

Findings and limits, study-wide: Potential partial confounding of zero-insertion analyses by invariant MAIT and iNKT cells was noted. Researchers reported excess low generation probability among twin-shared out-of-frame alpha sequences.

TCRdb independently ran MiXCR on the 5' RACE reads; one entry per CDR3 protein. The sample holds under 250,000 distinct CDR3 sequences, approximately 8.3% seen once. Every donor was a healthy Caucasian. With V trimmed by 2 bases and J by 4 bases, 10 bases remained unmatched. Germline V gene lookup returns CDR1 SGHVS and CDR2 FQNEAQ. The CDR3 runs 17 residues. These data were also reused for a study on yellow fever vaccine responses in identical twins.

Sequenced material: memory (CD45RO+) T cells sorted from blood. The rearrangement links TRBV7-8 to TRBJ2-3, with TRBD2 identical over 9 bases. This clonotype originated in a woman under 30 in good health. CDR3 amino acids: CASSLKGLAGVADTQYF. In DNA, the CDR3 is TGTGCCAGCAGCTTAAAGGGCTTAGCGGGAGTTGCAGATACGCAGTATTTT.